This is a list of T cell receptor beta chains from one sample in a study of blood T cell repertoires in COVID-19. TCRdb keeps only in-frame clones here, not all; method: immunoSEQ multiplex PCR. The sample gives 260,000 or so clones, roughly 79% of which show up once; around 7% is in the top ten. Sequenced input: peripheral blood. The receptors come from a woman older than 75 with COVID-19, enrolled during active disease. Each CDR3 is given with its conserved first and last residue. Each record gives: clone size, D gene, J gene, CDR3 length, V gene, CDR3 protein, CDR3 DNA. The D gene is left open where the match is weak. Clone size is given for some rows only: seen once, a few or many times, or a class if the clone is expanded.

abundance: .; d_gene: .; j_gene: TRBJ1-2; len: 13; v_gene: TRBV20-1; CDR3aa: CSASRGVNYGYTF; CDR3nt: TGCAGTGCTAGTCGGGGGGTTAACTATGGCTACACCTTC
abundance: .; d_gene: .; j_gene: TRBJ1-5; len: 15; v_gene: TRBV7-2; CDR3aa: CASSLGGNSNQPQHF; CDR3nt: TGTGCCAGCAGCTTGGGGGGAAATAGCAATCAGCCCCAGCATTTT
abundance: .; d_gene: TRBD1; j_gene: TRBJ1-3; len: 15; v_gene: TRBV6-5; CDR3aa: CASSYQGAIGNTIYF; CDR3nt: TGTGCCAGCAGTTACCAGGGGGCTATTGGAAACACCATATATTTT
abundance: few; d_gene: TRBD1; j_gene: TRBJ1-1; len: 15; v_gene: TRBV27; CDR3aa: CASSPVGQGNTEAFF; CDR3nt: TGTGCCAGCAGTCCCGTAGGACAGGGTAACACTGAAGCTTTCTTT
abundance: once; d_gene: TRBD2; j_gene: TRBJ2-2; len: 16; v_gene: TRBV28; CDR3aa: CASSLSGRANTGELFF; CDR3nt: TGTGCCAGCAGTTTATCCGGGAGGGCCAACACCGGGGAGCTGTTTTTT
abundance: .; d_gene: TRBD2; j_gene: TRBJ2-1; len: 17; v_gene: TRBV5-4; CDR3aa: CASSLDFGLAGDNEQFF; CDR3nt: TGTGCCAGCAGCTTGGATTTCGGGCTAGCGGGCGACAATGAGCAGTTCTTC
abundance: .; d_gene: TRBD2; j_gene: TRBJ2-7; len: 15; v_gene: TRBV28; CDR3aa: CASSRPGTSPSEQYF; CDR3nt: TGTGCCAGCAGTCGCCCCGGGACTAGTCCCAGCGAGCAGTACTTC
abundance: .; d_gene: TRBD1; j_gene: TRBJ1-6; len: 15; v_gene: TRBV6-5; CDR3aa: CASSRDSRSYSPLHF; CDR3nt: TGTGCCAGCAGTCGGGACAGCAGGAGTTATTCACCCCTCCACTTT
abundance: .; d_gene: .; j_gene: TRBJ2-7; len: 12; v_gene: TRBV5-1; CDR3aa: CASSLTSYEQYF; CDR3nt: TGCGCCAGCAGCCTGACTTCCTACGAGCAGTACTTC
abundance: .; d_gene: .; j_gene: TRBJ1-1; len: 11; v_gene: TRBV20-1; CDR3aa: CSAPFNTEAFF; CDR3nt: TGCAGTGCTCCCTTTAACACTGAAGCTTTCTTT
abundance: .; d_gene: .; j_gene: TRBJ2-1; len: 14; v_gene: TRBV28; CDR3aa: CASSYSGDYNEQFF; CDR3nt: TGTGCCAGCAGTTATAGCGGAGACTACAATGAGCAGTTCTTC
abundance: once; d_gene: TRBD1; j_gene: TRBJ2-7; len: 13; v_gene: TRBV12-3/TRBV12-4; CDR3aa: CASSLRGPGEQYF; CDR3nt: TGTGCCAGCAGCCTCAGGGGGCCGGGGGAGCAGTACTTC
abundance: .; d_gene: .; j_gene: TRBJ2-7; len: 15; v_gene: TRBV10-1; CDR3aa: CASREKNRGSYEQYF; CDR3nt: TGCGCCAGCCGGGAGAAAAACAGGGGCTCCTACGAGCAGTACTTC
abundance: .; d_gene: .; j_gene: TRBJ1-1; len: 15; v_gene: TRBV19; CDR3aa: CASSIDRGANTEAFF; CDR3nt: TGTGCCAGTAGTATAGATCGGGGGGCGAACACTGAAGCTTTCTTT
abundance: .; d_gene: TRBD2; j_gene: TRBJ2-1; len: 15; v_gene: TRBV3-1/TRBV3-2; CDR3aa: CASSQEGGGLNEQFF; CDR3nt: TGTGCCAGCAGCCAAGAGGGCGGGGGGCTCAATGAGCAGTTCTTC
abundance: .; d_gene: TRBD2; j_gene: TRBJ2-1; len: 15; v_gene: TRBV2; CDR3aa: CASSVTGGTYNEQFF; CDR3nt: TGTGCCAGCAGTGTAACGGGGGGTACCTACAATGAGCAGTTCTTC
abundance: once; d_gene: TRBD2; j_gene: TRBJ2-3; len: 14; v_gene: TRBV5-1; CDR3aa: CASSSTGLPDTQYF; CDR3nt: TGCGCCAGCAGTTCTACGGGACTACCGGATACGCAGTATTTT
abundance: .; d_gene: .; j_gene: TRBJ2-7; len: 13; v_gene: TRBV29-1; CDR3aa: CSVEGSGWPEQYF; CDR3nt: TGCAGCGTTGAAGGGTCGGGGTGGCCCGAGCAGTACTTC
abundance: .; d_gene: TRBD1; j_gene: TRBJ1-1; len: 14; v_gene: TRBV11-3; CDR3aa: CASSEGQGDTEAFF; CDR3nt: TGTGCCAGCAGCGAGGGACAGGGCGACACTGAAGCTTTCTTT
abundance: .; d_gene: .; j_gene: TRBJ1-1; len: 15; v_gene: TRBV19; CDR3aa: CASSTPGRGGTEAFF; CDR3nt: TGTGCCAGTAGTACTCCAGGGAGGGGGGGCACTGAAGCTTTCTTT
abundance: .; d_gene: TRBD2; j_gene: TRBJ2-1; len: 12; v_gene: TRBV29-1; CDR3aa: CSVRTSNNEQFF; CDR3nt: TGCAGCGTACGGACTAGTAACAATGAGCAGTTCTTC
abundance: .; d_gene: .; j_gene: TRBJ2-2; len: 15; v_gene: TRBV2; CDR3aa: CASSVDRTNTGELFF; CDR3nt: TGTGCCAGCAGTGTCGACAGGACGAACACCGGGGAGCTGTTTTTT
abundance: .; d_gene: TRBD1; j_gene: TRBJ2-5; len: 16; v_gene: TRBV15; CDR3aa: CATSRGSGTGEETQYF; CDR3nt: TGTGCCACCAGCAGAGGCTCCGGGACAGGGGAAGAGACCCAGTACTTC
abundance: .; d_gene: TRBD1; j_gene: TRBJ1-1; len: 16; v_gene: TRBV30; CDR3aa: CAWSHKGVTGATEAFF; CDR3nt: TGTGCCTGGAGCCATAAGGGGGTTACAGGGGCCACTGAAGCTTTCTTT
abundance: .; d_gene: .; j_gene: TRBJ2-5; len: 14; v_gene: TRBV7-6; CDR3aa: CASSLSGIGETQYF; CDR3nt: TGTGCCAGCAGCTTATCAGGGATAGGAGAGACCCAGTACTTC
abundance: .; d_gene: .; j_gene: TRBJ1-1; len: 13; v_gene: TRBV29-1; CDR3aa: CSVEQEGNTEAFF; CDR3nt: TGCAGCGTTGAGCAGGAGGGGAACACTGAAGCTTTCTTT
abundance: .; d_gene: .; j_gene: TRBJ2-2; len: 15; v_gene: TRBV11-2; CDR3aa: CASTIAGPNTGELFF; CDR3nt: TGTGCCAGCACTATCGCGGGGCCAAACACCGGGGAGCTGTTTTTT
abundance: once; d_gene: TRBD1; j_gene: TRBJ1-5; len: 16; v_gene: TRBV28; CDR3aa: CASSSRQGAGNQPQHF; CDR3nt: TGTGCCAGCAGTTCAAGACAGGGGGCGGGCAATCAGCCCCAGCATTTT
abundance: .; d_gene: .; j_gene: TRBJ1-2; len: 13; v_gene: TRBV15; CDR3aa: CATSRDNRVGYTF; CDR3nt: TGTGCCACCAGCAGAGATAACAGGGTTGGCTACACCTTC
abundance: .; d_gene: TRBD2; j_gene: TRBJ2-1; len: 15; v_gene: TRBV4-1; CDR3aa: CASSQETSGGYEQFF; CDR3nt: TGCGCCAGCAGCCAAGAAACTAGCGGGGGATATGAGCAGTTCTTC
abundance: .; d_gene: TRBD1; j_gene: TRBJ1-1; len: 15; v_gene: TRBV11-2; CDR3aa: CASSLTLTGNREAFF; CDR3nt: TGTGCCAGCAGCCTAACTCTGACAGGGAACCGTGAAGCTTTCTTT
abundance: .; d_gene: TRBD1; j_gene: TRBJ1-2; len: 14; v_gene: TRBV28; CDR3aa: CASSRDRGSYGYTF; CDR3nt: TGTGCCAGCTCTCGGGACAGGGGTTCCTATGGCTACACCTTC
abundance: few; d_gene: .; j_gene: TRBJ1-5; len: 15; v_gene: TRBV2; CDR3aa: CASSPSWASNQPQHF; CDR3nt: TGTGCCAGCAGTCCGAGTTGGGCGAGCAATCAGCCCCAGCATTTT
abundance: .; d_gene: TRBD1; j_gene: TRBJ1-1; len: 18; v_gene: TRBV7-9; CDR3aa: CASSLSPGSRAGTGVAFF; CDR3nt: TGTGCCAGCAGCTTATCCCCGGGCTCCAGGGCTGGAACAGGGGTAGCTTTCTTT
abundance: once; d_gene: TRBD1; j_gene: TRBJ1-2; len: 15; v_gene: TRBV3-1/TRBV3-2; CDR3aa: CASSHYRGASYGYTF; CDR3nt: TGTGCCAGCAGCCATTACAGGGGCGCTTCGTATGGCTACACCTTC
abundance: .; d_gene: TRBD1; j_gene: TRBJ2-2; len: 14; v_gene: TRBV30; CDR3aa: CAWSGRGLIGELFF; CDR3nt: TGTGCCTGGAGTGGTAGGGGGCTCATCGGGGAGCTGTTTTTT
abundance: .; d_gene: TRBD1; j_gene: TRBJ1-4; len: 22; v_gene: TRBV24-1; CDR3aa: CATSDPRGGQTNIRTTNEKLFF; CDR3nt: TGTGCCACCAGTGATCCACGGGGGGGACAGACGAACATCAGGACAACTAATGAAAAACTGTTTTTT
abundance: .; d_gene: TRBD1; j_gene: TRBJ2-1; len: 14; v_gene: TRBV29-1; CDR3aa: CSATDRARYNEQFF; CDR3nt: TGCAGCGCCACGGACAGGGCGCGATACAATGAGCAGTTCTTC
abundance: .; d_gene: .; j_gene: TRBJ1-1; len: 13; v_gene: TRBV7-9; CDR3aa: CASSFKKNTEAFF; CDR3nt: TGTGCCAGCAGCTTTAAAAAGAACACTGAAGCTTTCTTT
abundance: .; d_gene: .; j_gene: TRBJ1-1; len: 13; v_gene: TRBV30; CDR3aa: CAYQSGGGTEAFF; CDR3nt: TGTGCCTATCAAAGTGGGGGGGGAACTGAAGCTTTCTTT
abundance: once; d_gene: TRBD1; j_gene: TRBJ2-7; len: 15; v_gene: TRBV7-2; CDR3aa: CASSFQGAISYEQYF; CDR3nt: TGTGCCAGCAGCTTTCAGGGGGCTATTTCCTACGAGCAGTACTTC
abundance: .; d_gene: .; j_gene: TRBJ1-4; len: 13; v_gene: TRBV29-1; CDR3aa: CSATGATNEKLFF; CDR3nt: TGCAGCGCGACGGGGGCAACTAATGAAAAACTGTTTTTT
abundance: .; d_gene: .; j_gene: TRBJ1-5; len: 14; v_gene: TRBV7-2; CDR3aa: CASSFPGSQQPQHF; CDR3nt: TGTGCCAGCAGCTTTCCGGGGAGCCAGCAGCCCCAGCATTTT
abundance: .; d_gene: .; j_gene: TRBJ1-2; len: 12; v_gene: TRBV7-8; CDR3aa: CASSRGGYGYTF; CDR3nt: TGTGCCAGCAGCCGCGGGGGGTATGGCTACACCTTC
abundance: .; d_gene: TRBD1; j_gene: TRBJ1-6; len: 19; v_gene: TRBV27; CDR3aa: CASSYSWVGRGRGNSPLHF; CDR3nt: TGTGCCAGCAGTTATTCATGGGTGGGCAGGGGGCGAGGGAATTCACCCCTCCACTTT
abundance: .; d_gene: TRBD2; j_gene: TRBJ2-7; len: 15; v_gene: TRBV18; CDR3aa: CASSPEGSGSYEQYF; CDR3nt: TGTGCCAGCTCACCAGAGGGTAGCGGGTCCTACGAGCAGTACTTC
abundance: .; d_gene: .; j_gene: TRBJ1-1; len: 13; v_gene: TRBV10-3; CDR3aa: CAITLGGNTEAFF; CDR3nt: TGTGCCATCACCCTAGGGGGGAACACTGAAGCTTTCTTT
abundance: .; d_gene: TRBD2; j_gene: TRBJ2-7; len: 16; v_gene: TRBV23-1; CDR3aa: CASSPPGLASRDEQYF; CDR3nt: TGCGCCAGCAGTCCCCCGGGACTAGCGTCCCGCGACGAGCAGTACTTC
abundance: .; d_gene: .; j_gene: TRBJ2-7; len: 13; v_gene: TRBV5-1; CDR3aa: CASSLEHYYEQYF; CDR3nt: TGCGCCAGCAGCTTGGAACATTACTACGAGCAGTACTTC
abundance: .; d_gene: .; j_gene: TRBJ1-4; len: 15; v_gene: TRBV5-1; CDR3aa: CASSLQGGVVEKLFF; CDR3nt: TGCGCCAGCAGCTTACAGGGTGGGGTGGTTGAAAAACTGTTTTTT
abundance: .; d_gene: TRBD1; j_gene: TRBJ1-2; len: 15; v_gene: TRBV9; CDR3aa: CASSGGPHRGGSYTF; CDR3nt: TGTGCCAGCAGCGGCGGCCCCCACAGGGGGGGTAGCTACACCTTC
abundance: .; d_gene: .; j_gene: TRBJ2-1; len: 14; v_gene: TRBV6-2/TRBV6-3; CDR3aa: CASSYGGASHEQFF; CDR3nt: TGTGCCAGCAGTTACGGCGGCGCAAGTCATGAGCAGTTCTTC